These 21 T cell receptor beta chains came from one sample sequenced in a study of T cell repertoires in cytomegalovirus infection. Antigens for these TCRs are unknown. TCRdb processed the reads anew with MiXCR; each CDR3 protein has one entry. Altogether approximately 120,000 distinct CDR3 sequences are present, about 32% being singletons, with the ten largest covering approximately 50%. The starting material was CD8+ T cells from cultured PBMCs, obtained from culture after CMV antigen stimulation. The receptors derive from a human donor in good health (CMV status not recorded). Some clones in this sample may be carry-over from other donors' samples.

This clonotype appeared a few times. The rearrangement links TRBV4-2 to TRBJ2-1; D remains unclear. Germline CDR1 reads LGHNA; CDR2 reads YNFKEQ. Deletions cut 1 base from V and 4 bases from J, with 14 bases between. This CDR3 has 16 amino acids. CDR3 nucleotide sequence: TGTGCCAGCAGCCAAGTAGTCCAGGACCAATACAATGAGCAGTTCTTC. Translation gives CASSQVVQDQYNEQFF.

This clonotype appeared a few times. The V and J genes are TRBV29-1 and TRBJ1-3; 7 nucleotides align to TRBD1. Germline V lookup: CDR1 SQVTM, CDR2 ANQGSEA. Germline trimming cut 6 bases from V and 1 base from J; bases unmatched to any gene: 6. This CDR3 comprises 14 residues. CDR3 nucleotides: TGCAGCGTGAGGACAGGAACTTCTGGAAACACCATATATTTT. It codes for CSVRTGTSGNTIYF.

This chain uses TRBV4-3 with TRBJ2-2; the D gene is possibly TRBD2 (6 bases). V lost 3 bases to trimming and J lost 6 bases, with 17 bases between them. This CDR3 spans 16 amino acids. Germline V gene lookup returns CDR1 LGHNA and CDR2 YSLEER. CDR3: CASSHKVASAAGELFF. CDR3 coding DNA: TGCGCCAGCAGCCATAAGGTAGCTAGCGCAGCCGGGGAGCTGTTTTTT.

This CDR3 is CASSLYRATDTQYF. The CDR3 DNA reads as TGTGCCAGCAGCTTGTACAGGGCCACAGATACGCAGTATTTT. The chain is built from TRBV5-6 and TRBJ2-3; a possible D gene is TRBD1 (6 bases). Trimming removed 1 base from V and 2 bases from J, with 8 bases in between. The CDR3 sequence is 14 residues long. Germline CDR1 is SGHDT and CDR2 is YYEEEE.

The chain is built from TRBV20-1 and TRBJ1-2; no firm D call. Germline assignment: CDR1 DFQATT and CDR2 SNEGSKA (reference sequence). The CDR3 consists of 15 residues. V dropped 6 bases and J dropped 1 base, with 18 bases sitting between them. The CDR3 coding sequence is TGCAGTGCCAGGACGATGGGCTCTAATAACTATGGCTACACCTTC. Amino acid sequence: CSARTMGSNNYGYTF.

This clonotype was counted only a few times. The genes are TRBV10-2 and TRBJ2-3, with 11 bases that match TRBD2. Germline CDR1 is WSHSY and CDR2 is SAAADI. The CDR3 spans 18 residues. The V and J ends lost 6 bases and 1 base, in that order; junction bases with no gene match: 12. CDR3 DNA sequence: TGCGCCAGCAGGCCGGTAGCGGGGGGGCTAAGTGGCACAGATACGCAGTATTTT. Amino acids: CASRPVAGGLSGTDTQYF.

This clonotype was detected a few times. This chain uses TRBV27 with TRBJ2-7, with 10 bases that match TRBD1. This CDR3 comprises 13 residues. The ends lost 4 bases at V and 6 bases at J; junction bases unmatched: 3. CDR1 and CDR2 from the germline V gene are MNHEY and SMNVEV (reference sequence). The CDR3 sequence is CASSYDRGLEQYF. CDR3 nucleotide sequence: TGTGCCAGCAGTTATGACAGGGGGCTCGAGCAGTACTTC.

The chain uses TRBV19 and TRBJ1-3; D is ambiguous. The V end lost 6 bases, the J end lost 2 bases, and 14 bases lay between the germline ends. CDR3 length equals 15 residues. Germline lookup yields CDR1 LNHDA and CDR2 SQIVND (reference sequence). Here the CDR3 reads CASSMDAGTGNTIYF. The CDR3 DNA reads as TGTGCCAGTAGCATGGATGCGGGAACTGGAAACACCATATATTTT.

The CDR3 region is CASSWDRVSTLQGYTF. CDR3 in DNA: TGTGCCAGCAGCTGGGACAGGGTGTCGACTCTACAGGGCTACACCTTC. The V call is TRBV5-6, the J call TRBJ1-2, with 9 nucleotides matching TRBD1. CDR1 SGHDT and CDR2 YYEEEE come from the germline V gene. The CDR3 spans 16 residues. V gave up 3 bases and J gave up 8 bases; unmatched junction bases: 14.

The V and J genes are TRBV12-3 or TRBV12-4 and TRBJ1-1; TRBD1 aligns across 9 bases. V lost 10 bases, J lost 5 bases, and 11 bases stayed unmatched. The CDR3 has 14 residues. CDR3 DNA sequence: TGTGCCATCACCCCGGACAGGGGAGAGACTGAAGCTTTCTTT. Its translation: CAITPDRGETEAFF.

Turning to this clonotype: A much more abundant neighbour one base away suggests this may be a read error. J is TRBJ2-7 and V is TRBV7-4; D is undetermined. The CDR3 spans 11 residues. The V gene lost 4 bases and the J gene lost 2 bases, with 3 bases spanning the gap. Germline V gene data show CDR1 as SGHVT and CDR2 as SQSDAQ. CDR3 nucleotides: TGTGCCAGCAGCTCAGCCTACGAGCAGTACTTC. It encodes CASSSAYEQYF.

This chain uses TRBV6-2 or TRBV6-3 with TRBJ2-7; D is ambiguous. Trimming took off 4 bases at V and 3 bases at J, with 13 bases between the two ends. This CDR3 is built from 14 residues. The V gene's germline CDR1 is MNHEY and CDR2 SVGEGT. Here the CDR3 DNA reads TGTGCCAGCAGTTCGACCTGGACGGGCTACGAGCAGTACTTC. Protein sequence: CASSSTWTGYEQYF.

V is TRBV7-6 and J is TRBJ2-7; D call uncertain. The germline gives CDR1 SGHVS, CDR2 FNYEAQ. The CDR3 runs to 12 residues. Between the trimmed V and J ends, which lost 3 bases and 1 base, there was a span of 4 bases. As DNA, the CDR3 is TGTGCCAGCAGCTTGTATTCCTACGAGCAGTACTTC. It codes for CASSLYSYEQYF.

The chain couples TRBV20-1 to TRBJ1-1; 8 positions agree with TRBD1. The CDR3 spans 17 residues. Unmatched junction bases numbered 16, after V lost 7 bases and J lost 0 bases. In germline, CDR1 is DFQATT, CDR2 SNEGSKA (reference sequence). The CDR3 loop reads CSVLRGTGNLMNTEAFF. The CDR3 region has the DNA TGCAGTGTCCTCAGAGGGACAGGAAACCTTATGAACACTGAAGCTTTCTTT.

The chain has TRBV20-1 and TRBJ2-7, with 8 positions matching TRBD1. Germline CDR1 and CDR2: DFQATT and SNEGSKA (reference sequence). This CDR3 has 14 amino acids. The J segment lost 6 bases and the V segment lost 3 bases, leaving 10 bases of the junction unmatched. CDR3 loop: CSASSGQDSSEQYF. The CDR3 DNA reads TGCAGTGCTAGTTCGGGACAGGACAGCAGCGAGCAGTACTTC.

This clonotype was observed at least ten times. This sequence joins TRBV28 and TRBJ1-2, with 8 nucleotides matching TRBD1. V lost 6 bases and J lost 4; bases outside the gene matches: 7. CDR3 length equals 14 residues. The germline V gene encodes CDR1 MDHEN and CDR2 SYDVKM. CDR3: CASSTIGQGYGYTF. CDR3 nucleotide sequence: TGTGCCAGCAGCACAATCGGACAGGGCTATGGCTACACCTTC.

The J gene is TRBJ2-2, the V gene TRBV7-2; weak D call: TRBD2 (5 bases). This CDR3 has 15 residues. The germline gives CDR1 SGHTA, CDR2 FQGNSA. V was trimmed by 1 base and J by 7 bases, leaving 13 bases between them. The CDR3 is CASSLGRSVSGELFF. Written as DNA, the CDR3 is TGTGCCAGCAGCTTAGGTCGTAGCGTCAGCGGGGAGCTGTTTTTT.

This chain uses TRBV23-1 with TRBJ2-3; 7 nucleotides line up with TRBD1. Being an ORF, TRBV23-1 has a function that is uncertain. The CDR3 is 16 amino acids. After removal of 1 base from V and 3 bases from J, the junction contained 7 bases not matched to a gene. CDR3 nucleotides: TGCGCCAGCAGTCAATTTGACAGGGATATGACAGATACGCAGTATTTT. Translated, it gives CASSQFDRDMTDTQYF.

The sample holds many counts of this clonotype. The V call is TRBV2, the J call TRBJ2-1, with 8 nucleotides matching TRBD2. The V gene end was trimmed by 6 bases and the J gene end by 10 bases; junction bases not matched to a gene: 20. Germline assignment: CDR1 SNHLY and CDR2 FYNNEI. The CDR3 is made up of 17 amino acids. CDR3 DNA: TGTGCCAGCAGCGCAATGGGCGGGGGGCCCAAGATAGAGGAGCAGTTCTTC. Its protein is CASSAMGGGPKIEEQFF.

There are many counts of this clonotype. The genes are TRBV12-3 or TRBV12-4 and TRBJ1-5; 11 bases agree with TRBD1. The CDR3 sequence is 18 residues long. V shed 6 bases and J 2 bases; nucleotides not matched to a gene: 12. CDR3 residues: CASREDRGHVGGNQPQHF. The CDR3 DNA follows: TGTGCCAGCAGGGAGGACAGGGGGCATGTTGGTGGCAATCAGCCCCAGCATTTT.

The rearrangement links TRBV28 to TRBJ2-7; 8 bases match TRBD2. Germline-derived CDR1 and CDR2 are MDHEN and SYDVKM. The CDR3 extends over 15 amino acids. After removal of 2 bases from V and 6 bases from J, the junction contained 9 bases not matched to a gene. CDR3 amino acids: CASSLPGGVLFEQYF. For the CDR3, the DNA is TGTGCCAGCAGTTTACCCGGGGGGGTGTTATTCGAGCAGTACTTC.